This TCR beta chain was sequenced for a study of response to subunit inactivated influenza vaccine. Comments on this clonotype: The junction does not match germline at one end; this may be a read error.

From germline, CDR1 is DFQATT and CDR2 SNEGSKA (reference sequence). The CDR3 consists of 13 residues. TCRdb fed the RT-PCR reads into MiXCR, producing one record per CDR3 protein. This table has approximately 530,000 distinct CDR3 sequences, 6% to 9% appearing once. The material was PBMCs from blood, obtained around 25 months after vaccination. The chain combines TRBV20-1 with TRBJ2-1; D tentatively fits TRBD1 or TRBD2 (5 bases each). The sequence came from a man aged 50-75 years who received an inactivated influenza vaccine. In DNA, the CDR3 is TGCACTGCTAGCCCCGGGACCACCAATGAGCAGTTCTTC. Protein product: CTASPGTTNEQFF.